Presented here are 11 T cell receptor beta chains from one specimen sequenced in a study of chemoradiotherapy in HPV16-positive cancers. Here immunoSEQ multiplex PCR was the method, and the copy in TCRdb shows in-frame clones only, minus some. Here the sample spans 20,000 to 25,000 clones, approximately 83% being singletons. The sequencing here drew on blood, taken from a patient who underwent chemoradiotherapy. The origin of the receptors is a human donor with HPV-associated anogenital cancer.

The chain recombines TRBV7-8 with TRBJ2-1; D not resolved. Deletions cut 3 bases from V and 3 bases from J, with 6 bases between. CDR1 is SGHVS and CDR2 is FQNEAQ in the germline V gene. CDR3 size: 13 residues. CDR3 sequence (DNA): TGTGCCAGCAGCTTTGACAACTACAATGAGCAGTTCTTC. This codes for CASSFDNYNEQFF.

V gene TRBV7-6 combines with J gene TRBJ2-4, with D possibly being TRBD2 (5 bases). The germline CDR1 and CDR2 sequences are SGHVS and FNYEAQ. Trimming removed 1 base at V and 1 base at J, with 14 bases between. The CDR3 contains 17 residues. This CDR3 reads CASSLEVPGSAKNIQYF. The CDR3 DNA follows: TGTGCCAGCAGCTTAGAGGTCCCGGGGTCCGCCAAAAACATTCAGTACTTC.

For this clone: Relative to the germline gene, one junction end is altered; a read error may explain this. The same CDR3 also results from other DNA sequences found in this sample. The gene calls are TRBV19 and TRBJ1-1; D not resolved. Looked up from germline, CDR1 is LNHDA and CDR2 is SQIVND (reference sequence). The CDR3 contains 13 residues. This chain's CDR3 is CASDRVPNTEAFF. The CDR3 bases are TGTGCCAGTGATAGGGTCCCGAACACCGAAGCTTTCTTT.

DNA of the CDR3: TGCGCCAGCAGACCCGGGACTAGCGGGAGCTACGAGCAGTACTTC. It translates to CASRPGTSGSYEQYF. V is TRBV5-1 and J is TRBJ2-7; 14 positions match TRBD2. This CDR3 is 15 amino acids long. Per the germline V gene, CDR1 is SGHRS and CDR2 is YFSETQ. With 5 bases clipped from V and 3 bases from J, the junction kept 4 bases outside the gene matches.

V usage is TRBV13 and J usage is TRBJ2-2; the D gene is possibly TRBD1 (5 bases). Trimming removed 5 bases from V and 1 base from J, with 20 bases in between. Germline assignment: CDR1 PRHDT and CDR2 FYEKMQ (reference sequence). The CDR3 runs 18 residues. Here the CDR3 DNA reads TGTGCCAGCAGCACCCCCTTTGGGGCGGAGAAGAACACCGGGGAGCTGTTTTTT. Translated: CASSTPFGAEKNTGELFF.

The chain employs TRBV7-9 and TRBJ2-7; a possible D gene is TRBD2 (6 bases). The germline V gene encodes CDR1 SEHNR and CDR2 FQNEAQ (reference sequence). V was clipped by 5 bases and J by 4 bases, with 18 bases between them. This CDR3 has 15 residues. Here the CDR3 reads CASSIQGEAAYEQYF. DNA for the CDR3: TGTGCCAGCAGCATTCAAGGGGAGGCAGCTTACGAGCAGTACTTC.

The J gene is TRBJ2-5, the V gene TRBV7-2, with unresolved D. CDR1 SGHTA and CDR2 FQGNSA come from the germline V gene. The CDR3 sequence is 15 residues long. V was pared by 7 bases and J by 5 bases, with 20 bases between. In nucleotides, the CDR3 is TGTGCCAGCATCCCCAGTGGGCTTCCCGGGGAGACCCAGTACTTC. This codes for CASIPSGLPGETQYF.

The genes are TRBV14 and TRBJ1-1; no clear D gene. The germline CDR1 and CDR2 sequences are SGHDN and FVKESK. Trimming removed 4 bases at V and 4 bases at J, with 10 bases between. The CDR3 contains 13 residues. CDR3 coding DNA: TGTGCCAGCAGCCGGCAAGTGGGCACTGAAGCTTTCTTT. Protein: CASSRQVGTEAFF.

The chain links TRBV19 to TRBJ2-3, with a tentative D call TRBD2 (5 bases). Per the germline V gene, CDR1 is LNHDA and CDR2 is SQIVND (reference sequence). V was pared by 6 bases and J by 4 bases, with 20 bases between. This CDR3 has 16 amino acids. CDR3 coding DNA: TGTGCCAGTAGCAATGCAGGACGGCCGAGGGCAGATACGCAGTATTTT. Translated: CASSNAGRPRADTQYF.

The V gene is TRBV7-2, the J gene TRBJ2-1; D not resolved. CDR3 length: 12 amino acids. Germline V CDR1 and CDR2: SGHTA, FQGNSA. V was pared by 1 base and J by 8 bases, with 6 bases between. CDR3 in amino acids: CASSLGLYEQFF. CDR3 bases: TGTGCCAGCAGCTTAGGTCTCTATGAGCAGTTCTTC.

CDR3 sequence (DNA): TGCGCCAGCAGCCACTCCAAAGGGAATACCGGGGAGCTGTTTTTT. Translated: CASSHSKGNTGELFF. This chain uses TRBV4-1 with TRBJ2-2; D not certain. Germline V CDR1 and CDR2: MGHRA, YSYEKL. V was clipped by 3 bases and J by 5 bases, with 13 bases between them. The CDR3 contains 15 residues.